This TCR beta chain derives from a study of human T cells and chemical hapten exposure. The overall study: Weekly administration of diphenylcyclopropenone to the scalp of patients continued throughout the approximately 26-week study.

TCRdb analysed the RACE reads with MiXCR anew, one entry per CDR3 protein. The sample has 200,000 to 300,000 distinct CDR3 sequences, around 9.3% seen once. This clonotype was seen more than once but under ten times. The time point denotes: pre-sensitization, week 0. The treatment: therapeutic diphenylcyclopropenone sensitization with weekly scalp DPC. The V gene end was trimmed by 4 bases and the J gene end by 4 bases; junction bases not matched to a gene: 5. CDR3 length: 15 residues. CDR1 and CDR2 (germline): SEHNR, FQNEAQ (reference sequence). This sequence originates from a woman aged 40-49 years with alopecia areata. Some clones in this sample may be carry-over from other donors' samples. The sequences come from whole blood, collected in connection with sensitization to the hapten diphenylcyclopropenone (DPC). The chain is built from TRBV7-9 and TRBJ1-2; 11 bases are shared with TRBD1. CDR3 DNA sequence: TGTGCCAGCAGCTCAGGACAGGGGGCTAGCTATGGCTACACCTTC. Protein sequence: CASSSGQGASYGYTF.